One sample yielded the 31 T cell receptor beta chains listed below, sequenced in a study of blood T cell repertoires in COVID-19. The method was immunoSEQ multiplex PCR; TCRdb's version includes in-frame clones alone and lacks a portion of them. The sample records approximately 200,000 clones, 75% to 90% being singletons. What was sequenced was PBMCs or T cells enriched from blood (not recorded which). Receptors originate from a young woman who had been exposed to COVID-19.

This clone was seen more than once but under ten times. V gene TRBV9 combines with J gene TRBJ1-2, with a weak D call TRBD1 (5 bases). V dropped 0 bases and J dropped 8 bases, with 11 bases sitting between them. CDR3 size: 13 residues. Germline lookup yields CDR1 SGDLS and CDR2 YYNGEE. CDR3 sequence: CASSVAGGDGYTF. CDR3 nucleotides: TGTGCCAGCAGCGTAGCTGGAGGGGACGGCTACACCTTC.

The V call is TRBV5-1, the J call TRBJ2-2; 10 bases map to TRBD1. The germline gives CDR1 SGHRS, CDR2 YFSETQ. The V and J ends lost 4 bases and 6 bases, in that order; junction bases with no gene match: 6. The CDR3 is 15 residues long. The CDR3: CASSLQTGGSGELFF. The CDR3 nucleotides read TGCGCCAGCAGCCTCCAGACAGGGGGCTCCGGGGAGCTGTTTTTT.

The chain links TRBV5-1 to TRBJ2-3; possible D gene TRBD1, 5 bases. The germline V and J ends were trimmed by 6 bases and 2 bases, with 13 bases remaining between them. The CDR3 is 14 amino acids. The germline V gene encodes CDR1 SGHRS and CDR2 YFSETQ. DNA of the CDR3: TGCGCCAGCACCCTGGACAAGTTCACAGATACGCAGTATTTT. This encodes CASTLDKFTDTQYF.

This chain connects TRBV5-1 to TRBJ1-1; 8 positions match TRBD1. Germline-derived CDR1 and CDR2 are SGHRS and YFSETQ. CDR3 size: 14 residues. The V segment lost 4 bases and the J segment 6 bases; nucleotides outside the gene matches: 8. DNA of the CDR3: TGCGCCAGCAGCCCGGGACAGGAGGGGGCTGAAGCTTTCTTT. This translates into CASSPGQEGAEAFF.

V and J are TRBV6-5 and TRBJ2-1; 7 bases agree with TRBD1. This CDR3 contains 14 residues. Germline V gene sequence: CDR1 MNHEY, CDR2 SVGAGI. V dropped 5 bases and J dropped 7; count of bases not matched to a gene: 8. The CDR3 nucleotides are TGTGCCAGCAGTACCCGGACAGGAGGAAATGAGCAGTTCTTC. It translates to CASSTRTGGNEQFF.

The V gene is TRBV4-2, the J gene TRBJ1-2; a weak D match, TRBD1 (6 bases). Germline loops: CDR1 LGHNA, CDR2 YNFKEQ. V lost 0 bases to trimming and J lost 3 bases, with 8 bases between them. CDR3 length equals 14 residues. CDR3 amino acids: CASSQDSGDYGYTF. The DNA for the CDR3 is TGTGCCAGCAGCCAAGATTCAGGGGACTATGGCTACACCTTC.

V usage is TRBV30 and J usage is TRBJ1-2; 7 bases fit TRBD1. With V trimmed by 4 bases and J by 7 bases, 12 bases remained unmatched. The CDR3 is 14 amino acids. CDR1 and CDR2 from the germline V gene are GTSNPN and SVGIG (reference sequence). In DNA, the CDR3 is TGTGCCTGGACTCACAGGGGATATGGTCTTGGCTACACCTTC. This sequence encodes CAWTHRGYGLGYTF.

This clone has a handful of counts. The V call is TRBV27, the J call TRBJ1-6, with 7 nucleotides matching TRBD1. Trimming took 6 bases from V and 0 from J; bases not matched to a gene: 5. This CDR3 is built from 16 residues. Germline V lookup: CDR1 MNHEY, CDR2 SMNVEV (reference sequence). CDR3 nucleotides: TGTGCCAGCAGGGGACAGAGGAGCTCCTATAATTCACCCCTCCACTTT. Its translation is CASRGQRSSYNSPLHF.

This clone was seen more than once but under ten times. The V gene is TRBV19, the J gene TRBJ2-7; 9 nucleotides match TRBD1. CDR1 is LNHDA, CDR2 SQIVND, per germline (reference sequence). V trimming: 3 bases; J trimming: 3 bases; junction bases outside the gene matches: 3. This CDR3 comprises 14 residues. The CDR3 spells CASSIATGGYEQYF. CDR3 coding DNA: TGTGCCAGTAGTATTGCGACAGGGGGCTACGAGCAGTACTTC.

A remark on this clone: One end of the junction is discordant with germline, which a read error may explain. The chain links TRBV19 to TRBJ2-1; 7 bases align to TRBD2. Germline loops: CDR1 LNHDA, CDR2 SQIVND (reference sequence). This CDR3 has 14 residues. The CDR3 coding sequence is TGTGCCAGTAGATCTGGCGGGGGAGACAATGGGCAGTTCTTC. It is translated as CASRSGGGDNGQFF.

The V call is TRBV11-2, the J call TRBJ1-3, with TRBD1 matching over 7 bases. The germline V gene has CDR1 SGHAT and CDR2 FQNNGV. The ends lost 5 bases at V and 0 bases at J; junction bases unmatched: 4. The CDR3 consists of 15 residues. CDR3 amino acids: CASSHHRGSGNTIYF. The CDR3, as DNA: TGTGCCAGCAGCCATCACAGGGGCTCTGGAAACACCATATATTTT.

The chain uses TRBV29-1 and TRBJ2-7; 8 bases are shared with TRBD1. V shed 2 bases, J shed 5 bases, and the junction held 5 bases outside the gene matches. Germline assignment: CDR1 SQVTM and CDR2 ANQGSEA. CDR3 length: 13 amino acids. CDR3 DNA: TGCAGCGTTGAACAGGGGGCGATCCACGAGCAGTACTTC. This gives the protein CSVEQGAIHEQYF.

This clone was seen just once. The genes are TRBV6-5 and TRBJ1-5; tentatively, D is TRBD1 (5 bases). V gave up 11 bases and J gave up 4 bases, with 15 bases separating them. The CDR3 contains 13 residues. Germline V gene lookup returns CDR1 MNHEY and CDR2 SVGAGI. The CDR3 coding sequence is TGTGCCGGAGGGGCAGGTCTAAATCAGCCCCAGCATTTT. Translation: CAGGAGLNQPQHF.

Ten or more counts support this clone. CDR3 nucleotide sequence: TGTGCCAGCAGTTCCGACATTTGTGGAATCTACGAGCAGTACTTC. Its protein product is CASSSDICGIYEQYF. This chain uses TRBV6-7 with TRBJ2-7; D is undetermined. TRBV6-7 is noted as an ORF with a role that remains uncertain. This CDR3 is built from 15 residues. Trimming took 4 bases from V and 3 from J, leaving 16 bases between them.

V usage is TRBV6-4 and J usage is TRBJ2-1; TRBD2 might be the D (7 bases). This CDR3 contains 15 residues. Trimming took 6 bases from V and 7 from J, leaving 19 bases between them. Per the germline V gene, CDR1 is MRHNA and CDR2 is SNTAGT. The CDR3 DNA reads TGTGCCAGCAGCCCTAAGGGGGGGGGCCCTAATGAGCAGTTCTTC. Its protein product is CASSPKGGGPNEQFF.

The CDR3 here is CASSSGQGTSRVEAFF. The DNA for the CDR3 is TGTGCCAGCTCATCCGGACAGGGGACCTCCCGGGTCGAAGCTTTCTTT. J is TRBJ1-1 and V is TRBV18, with 9 bases lining up with TRBD1. The length of the CDR3 is 16 residues. With V trimmed by 5 bases and J by 8 bases, 15 bases remained unmatched. Germline CDR1 is KGHSH and CDR2 is LQKENI.

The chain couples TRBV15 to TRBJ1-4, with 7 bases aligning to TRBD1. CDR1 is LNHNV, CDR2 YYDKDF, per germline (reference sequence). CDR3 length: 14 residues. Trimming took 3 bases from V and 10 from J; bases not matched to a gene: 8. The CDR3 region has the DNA TGTGCCACCAGCAGGGATCCGACAGGGCTAAAACTGTTTTTT. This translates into CATSRDPTGLKLFF.

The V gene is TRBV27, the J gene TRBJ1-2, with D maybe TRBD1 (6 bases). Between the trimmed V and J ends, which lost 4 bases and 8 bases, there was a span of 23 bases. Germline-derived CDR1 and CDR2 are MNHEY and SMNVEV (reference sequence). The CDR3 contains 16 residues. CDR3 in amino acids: CASSYSDRLLNGGYTF. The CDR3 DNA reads TGTGCCAGCAGTTACTCCGACAGGCTCCTTAACGGGGGCTACACCTTC.

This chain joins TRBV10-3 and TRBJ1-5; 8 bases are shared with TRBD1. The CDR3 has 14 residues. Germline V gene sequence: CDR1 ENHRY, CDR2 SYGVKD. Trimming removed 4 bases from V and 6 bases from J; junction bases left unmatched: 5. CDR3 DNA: TGTGCCATCAGTGCCAGGGGGCATTCTCAGCCCCAGCATTTT. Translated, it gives CAISARGHSQPQHF.

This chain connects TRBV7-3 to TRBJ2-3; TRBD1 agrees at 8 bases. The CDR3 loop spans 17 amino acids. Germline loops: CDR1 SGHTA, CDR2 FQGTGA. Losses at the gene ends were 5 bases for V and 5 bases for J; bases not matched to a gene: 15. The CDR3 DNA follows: TGTGCCAGCAGCCAAAATGAAAGGACAGGGTCGTTAGATACGCAGTATTTT. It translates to CASSQNERTGSLDTQYF.

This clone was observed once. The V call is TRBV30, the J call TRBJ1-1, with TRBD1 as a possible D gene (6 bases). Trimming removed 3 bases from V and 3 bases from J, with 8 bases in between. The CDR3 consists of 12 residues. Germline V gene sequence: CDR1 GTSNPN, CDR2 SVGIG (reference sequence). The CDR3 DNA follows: TGTGCCTGGAGGGACAGAGACACTGAAGCTTTCTTT. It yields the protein CAWRDRDTEAFF.

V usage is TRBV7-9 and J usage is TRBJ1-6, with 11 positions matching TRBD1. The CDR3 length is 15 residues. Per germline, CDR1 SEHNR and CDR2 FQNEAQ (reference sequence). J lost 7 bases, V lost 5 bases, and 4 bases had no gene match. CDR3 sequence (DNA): TGTGCCAGCAGCCGGACAGGGGGCGAAAATTCACCCCTCCACTTT. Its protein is CASSRTGGENSPLHF.

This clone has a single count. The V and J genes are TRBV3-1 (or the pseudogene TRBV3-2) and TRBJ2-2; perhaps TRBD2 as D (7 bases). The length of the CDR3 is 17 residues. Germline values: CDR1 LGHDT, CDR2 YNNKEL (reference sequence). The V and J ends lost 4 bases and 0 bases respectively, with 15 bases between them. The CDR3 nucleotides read TGTGCCAGCAGCCTCTTTGCGGGGGCGTCGAACACCGGGGAGCTGTTTTTT. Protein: CASSLFAGASNTGELFF.

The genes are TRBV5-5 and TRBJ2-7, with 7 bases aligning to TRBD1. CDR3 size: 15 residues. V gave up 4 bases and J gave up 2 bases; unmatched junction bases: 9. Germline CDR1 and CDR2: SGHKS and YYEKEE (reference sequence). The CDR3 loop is CASSATRGQAYEQYF. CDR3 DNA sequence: TGTGCCAGCAGCGCGACCCGTGGACAGGCCTACGAGCAGTACTTC.

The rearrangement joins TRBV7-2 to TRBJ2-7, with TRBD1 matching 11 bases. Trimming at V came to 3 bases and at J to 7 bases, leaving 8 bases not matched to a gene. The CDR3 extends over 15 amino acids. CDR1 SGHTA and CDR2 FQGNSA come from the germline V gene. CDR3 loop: CASSFTGTGGGEQYF. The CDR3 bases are TGTGCCAGCAGCTTCACCGGGACAGGGGGAGGGGAGCAGTACTTC.

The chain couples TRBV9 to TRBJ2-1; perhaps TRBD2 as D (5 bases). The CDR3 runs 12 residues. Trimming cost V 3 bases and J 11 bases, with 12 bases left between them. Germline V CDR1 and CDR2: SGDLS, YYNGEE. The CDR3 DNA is TGTGCCAGCAGCGAGGAGGCTGGGCAGCAGTTCTTC. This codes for CASSEEAGQQFF.

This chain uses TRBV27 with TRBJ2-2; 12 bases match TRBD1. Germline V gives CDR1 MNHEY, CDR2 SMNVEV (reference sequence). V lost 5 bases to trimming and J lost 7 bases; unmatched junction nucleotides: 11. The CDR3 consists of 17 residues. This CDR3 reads CASSRKPGQGAVGELFF. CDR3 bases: TGTGCCAGCAGTCGCAAACCGGGACAGGGGGCCGTCGGGGAGCTGTTTTTT.

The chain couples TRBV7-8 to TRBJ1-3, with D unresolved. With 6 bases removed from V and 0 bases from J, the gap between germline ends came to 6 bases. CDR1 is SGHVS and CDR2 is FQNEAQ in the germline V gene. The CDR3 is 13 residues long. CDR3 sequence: CASRSVSGNTIYF. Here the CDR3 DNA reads TGTGCCAGCAGATCAGTCTCTGGAAACACCATATATTTT.

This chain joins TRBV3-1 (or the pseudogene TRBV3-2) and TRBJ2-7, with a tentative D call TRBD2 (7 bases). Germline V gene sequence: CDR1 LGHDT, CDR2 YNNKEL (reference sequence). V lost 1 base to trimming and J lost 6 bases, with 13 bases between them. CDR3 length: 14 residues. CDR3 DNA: TGTGCCAGCAGCCAAGTTTCCCGGGGGGCCGAGCAGTACTTC. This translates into CASSQVSRGAEQYF.

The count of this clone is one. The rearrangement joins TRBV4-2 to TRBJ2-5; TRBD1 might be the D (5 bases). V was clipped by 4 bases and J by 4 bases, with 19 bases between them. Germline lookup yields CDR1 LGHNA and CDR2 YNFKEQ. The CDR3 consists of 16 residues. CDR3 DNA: TGTGCCAGCAGCCGAGACGGGTCCAGGGTTAGAGAGACCCAGTACTTC. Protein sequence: CASSRDGSRVRETQYF.

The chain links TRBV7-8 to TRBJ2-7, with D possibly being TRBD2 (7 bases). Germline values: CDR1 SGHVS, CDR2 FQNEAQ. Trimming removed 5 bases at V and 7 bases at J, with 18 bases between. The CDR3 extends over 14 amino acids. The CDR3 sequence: CASSPGTTGGEQYF. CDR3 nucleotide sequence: TGTGCCAGCAGCCCCGGGACAACGGGGGGAGAGCAGTACTTC.